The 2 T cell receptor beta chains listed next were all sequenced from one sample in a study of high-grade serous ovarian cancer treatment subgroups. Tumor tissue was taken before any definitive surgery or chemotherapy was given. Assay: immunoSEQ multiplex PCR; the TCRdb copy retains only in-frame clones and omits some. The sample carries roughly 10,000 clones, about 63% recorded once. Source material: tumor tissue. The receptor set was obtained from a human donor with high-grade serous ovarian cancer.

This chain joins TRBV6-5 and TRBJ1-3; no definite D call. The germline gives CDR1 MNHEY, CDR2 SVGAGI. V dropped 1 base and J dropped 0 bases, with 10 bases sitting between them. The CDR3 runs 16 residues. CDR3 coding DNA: TGTGCCAGCAGTTACTGGCCCGGGCACTCTGGAAACACCATATATTTT. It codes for CASSYWPGHSGNTIYF.

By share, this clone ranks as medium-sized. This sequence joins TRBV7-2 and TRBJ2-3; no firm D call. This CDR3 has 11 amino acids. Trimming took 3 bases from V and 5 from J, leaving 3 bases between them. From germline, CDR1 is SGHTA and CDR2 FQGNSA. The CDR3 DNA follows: TGTGCCAGCAGCTTGAAAGATACGCAGTATTTT. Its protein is CASSLKDTQYF.